The rows below give T cell receptor beta chains drawn from one sample of a study of OX40 agonist ivuxolimab in advanced cancers. Libraries were prepared by immunoSEQ multiplex PCR; TCRdb keeps only in-frame clonotypes and omits some of them. The top ten clones hold about 13% of a sample with about 36,000 clones, approximately 72% of them seen once. The sample consisted of CD4+ or CD8+ T cells sorted from blood, taken in a trial of the OX40 agonist ivuxolimab. Receptors were obtained from an adult with an advanced solid tumor such as melanoma, head and neck, liver or kidney cancer. The CDR3 runs from the conserved cysteine through the conserved F or W. The D gene is left open where the match is weak. Clone size is stated in some rows and not others, as once, few, many or a class when expanded.

CDR3 protein	CDR3 DNA	V gene	J gene	clone size	D gene
CASRRDRGFHNEQFF	TGTGCCAGCAGACGGGACAGGGGTTTCCACAATGAGCAGTTCTTC	TRBV6-5	TRBJ2-1	-	TRBD1
CASTWGGQAAGEQYF	TGTGCCAGCACCTGGGGGGGACAGGCGGCGGGGGAGCAGTACTTC	TRBV6-6	TRBJ2-7	-	-
CASRGTGPINEQFF	TGTGCCAGCAGAGGGACAGGCCCTATCAATGAGCAGTTCTTC	TRBV6-5	TRBJ2-1	-	TRBD1
CASSRTSGTGELFF	TGTGCCAGCAGTCGGACTAGCGGGACCGGGGAGCTGTTTTTT	TRBV2	TRBJ2-2	-	TRBD2
CASSLMASSSYEQYF	TGTGCCAGCAGCTTAATGGCCTCCAGCTCCTACGAGCAGTACTTC	TRBV7-8	TRBJ2-7	-	-
CAGNRGRTYEQYF	TGTGCCGGCAACAGGGGGCGAACCTACGAGCAGTACTTC	TRBV30	TRBJ2-7	-	TRBD1
CASSFKSTSGVYNEQFF	TGTGCCAGCAGTTTTAAGTCCACTAGCGGGGTCTACAATGAGCAGTTCTTC	TRBV28	TRBJ2-1	-	TRBD2
CASSPWTSKETQYF	TGTGCCAGCAGTCCATGGACTAGTAAAGAGACCCAGTACTTC	TRBV6-5	TRBJ2-5	-	TRBD2
CASSNSGGAVREQYF	TGTGCCAGCAGCAATAGCGGGGGGGCCGTGCGAGAGCAGTACTTC	TRBV11-2	TRBJ2-7	once	TRBD2
CASSPGQGFGDTQYF	TGTGCCAGCAGTCCGGGACAGGGCTTTGGAGATACGCAGTATTTT	TRBV28	TRBJ2-3	-	TRBD1
CASSSGLVGKEQFF	TGTGCCAGCAGCTCGGGACTAGTGGGTAAGGAGCAGTTCTTC	TRBV7-3	TRBJ2-1	-	TRBD2
CASSNRTGGGTEAFF	TGCGCCAGCAGCAACAGGACGGGGGGAGGAACTGAAGCTTTCTTT	TRBV5-1	TRBJ1-1	-	-
CASSAGRTTPYGYTF	TGTGCCAGCAGTGCGGGACGGACCACCCCCTATGGCTACACCTTC	TRBV2	TRBJ1-2	few	-
CASSSTGPGETQYF	TGTGCCAGCAGCTCGACAGGTCCGGGAGAGACCCAGTACTTC	TRBV7-8	TRBJ2-5	-	-
CASSAYRGGNQPQHF	TGTGCCAGCAGTGCCTACCGGGGGGGCAATCAGCCCCAGCATTTT	TRBV28	TRBJ1-5	few	-
CASSSGQTFIYEQYF	TGTGCCAGCAGTTCCGGACAAACGTTTATATACGAGCAGTACTTC	TRBV2	TRBJ2-7	-	-
CASSLRGTGNTIYF	TGTGCCAGCAGCTTGAGGGGAACTGGAAACACCATATATTTT	TRBV7-9	TRBJ1-3	once	-
CASSVVGGYGYTF	TGTGCCAGCAGCGTAGTTGGGGGCTATGGCTACACCTTC	TRBV9	TRBJ1-2	-	-
CASRRDSYEQYF	TGTGCCAGCAGGAGGGACAGCTACGAGCAGTACTTC	TRBV6-5	TRBJ2-7	-	TRBD1
CASSLPVGEQYF	TGTGCCAGCAGCTTGCCAGTGGGAGAGCAGTACTTC	TRBV5-4	TRBJ2-7	-	-
CASRPEPPVGELFF	TGTGCCAGTAGGCCGGAACCCCCGGTGGGGGAGCTGTTTTTT	TRBV19	TRBJ2-2	-	-
CASSVSGLTAGELFF	TGTGCCAGCAGCGTCTCCGGATTAACGGCCGGGGAGCTGTTTTTT	TRBV9	TRBJ2-2	-	-
CASSLPNYEQYF	TGCGCCAGCAGCTTGCCCAACTACGAGCAGTACTTC	TRBV5-1	TRBJ2-7	-	-
CASSLYGGVQETQYF	TGTGCCAGCAGCTTATATGGGGGCGTACAAGAGACCCAGTACTTC	TRBV7-3	TRBJ2-5	-	-
CSARSLGKQYF	TGCAGTGCTAGAAGCCTAGGCAAGCAGTACTTC	TRBV20-1	TRBJ2-7	-	-
CASSLGQGVGNSPLHF	TGTGCCAGCAGCCTCGGACAGGGTGTGGGAAATTCACCCCTCCACTTT	TRBV7-9	TRBJ1-6	-	TRBD1
CASGSTWETQYF	TGTGCTAGTGGCTCCACATGGGAGACCCAGTACTTC	TRBV12-5	TRBJ2-5	-	-
CASALEGGTYEQYF	TGTGCTAGTGCCCTGGAGGGGGGAACCTACGAGCAGTACTTC	TRBV12-5	TRBJ2-7	-	-
CASSLSVRGDSPLHF	TGTGCCAGCAGTTTATCGGTTAGGGGAGATTCACCCCTCCACTTT	TRBV27	TRBJ1-6	-	-
CASSLSGNGQPQHF	TGTGCCAGCAGTTTATCAGGGAACGGTCAGCCCCAGCATTTT	TRBV28	TRBJ1-5	-	-
CASSQVGGQASGYTF	TGTGCCAGCAGCCAAGTGGGCGGACAGGCCTCTGGCTACACCTTC	TRBV14	TRBJ1-2	-	TRBD1
CASSLTGGPGTDTQYF	TGCGCCAGCAGCTTGACGGGAGGGCCTGGCACAGATACGCAGTATTTT	TRBV5-1	TRBJ2-3	-	TRBD2
CASSLGGEGETQYF	TGTGCCAGCAGCTTGGGTGGGGAGGGAGAGACCCAGTACTTC	TRBV5-4	TRBJ2-5	-	TRBD2
CASSPTGRSYNEQFF	TGTGCCAGCAGTCCTACGGGTAGGTCCTACAATGAGCAGTTCTTC	TRBV27	TRBJ2-1	-	-
CASRVSINTEAFF	TGCGCCAGCAGGGTGAGCATAAACACTGAAGCTTTCTTT	TRBV5-1	TRBJ1-1	-	-
CASSATRIEQFF	TGTGCCAGCAGCGCGACTAGAATTGAGCAGTTCTTC	TRBV7-2	TRBJ2-1	-	-
CAWSVAAGAETQYF	TGTGCCTGGAGTGTGGCGGCGGGAGCAGAGACCCAGTACTTC	TRBV30	TRBJ2-5	-	TRBD2
CASSVEQGDTEAFF	TGTGCCAGCAGCGTAGAGCAGGGCGACACTGAAGCTTTCTTT	TRBV9	TRBJ1-1	few	-
CASSLGAGLPTQPQHF	TGTGCCAGCAGCTTGGGAGCGGGGCTCCCTACTCAGCCCCAGCATTTT	TRBV5-8	TRBJ1-5	-	-
CASRASGQGTYEQYF	TGTGCCAGTAGGGCGTCGGGACAGGGTACCTACGAGCAGTACTTC	TRBV19	TRBJ2-7	-	TRBD1
CASSMGRPNEAFF	TGTGCCAGTAGTATGGGCAGGCCCAATGAAGCTTTCTTT	TRBV19	TRBJ1-1	-	-